Below are 28 T cell receptor beta chains sequenced from a single sample in a study of T cells in Graves' hyperthyroidism and ophthalmopathy. From RNA transcripts, TCR beta CDR3 regions were amplified. When the TCR CDR3 underwent first-round RT-PCR, the HTBI primer set was used. TCRdb ran MiXCR on the multiplex PCR reads and lists one entry per CDR3 protein. The data contain approximately 320,000 distinct CDR3 sequences, roughly 17% of them singletons. The sequencing sample was made of blood. The receptors were sampled from a man aged 25-45 years with Graves' hyperthyroidism.

The sample holds many counts of this clonotype. The V and J genes are TRBV11-3 and TRBJ2-2, with D possibly TRBD2 on 6 matching bases. CDR3 length equals 16 residues. V was pared by 2 bases and J by 2 bases, with 12 bases between. The germline V gene encodes CDR1 SGHNT and CDR2 YENEEA. CDR3 coding DNA: TGTGCCAGCAGCTTAACCTTCGGGAGAAACACCGGGGAGCTGTTTTTT. It is translated as CASSLTFGRNTGELFF.

Of note for this clonotype: No conserved phenylalanine or tryptophan is present at the end of the CDR3, so a read error is the likely explanation. The rearrangement joins TRBV28 to TRBJ2-7; TRBD1 or TRBD2 may be the D gene (6 bases each). Trimming pared 2 bases from V and 7 bases from J, leaving 27 bases between. The CDR3 totals 18 residues. Per germline, CDR1 MDHEN and CDR2 SYDVKM. The CDR3 region has the DNA TGTGCCAGCAGTTTAGCGGGACACGGGGCGCGTGACACGGGGGAGCAGTACCTC. Amino acid sequence: CASSLAGHGARDTGEQYL.

In this sample, this clonotype turned up many times. CDR3 amino acids: CAWSVGQNTEAFF. As DNA, the CDR3 is TGTGCCTGGAGTGTCGGACAGAACACTGAAGCTTTCTTT. J is TRBJ1-1 and V is TRBV30; a weak D match, TRBD1 (5 bases). Germline CDR1 GTSNPN, CDR2 SVGIG (reference sequence). The CDR3 runs 13 residues. Trimming stripped 0 bases from V and 1 base from J, with 6 bases between.

A single count supports this clonotype. The chain links TRBV9 to TRBJ2-1; D is perhaps TRBD1 or TRBD2 (5 bases each). The germline gives CDR1 SGDLS, CDR2 YYNGEE. V lost 4 bases, J lost 4 bases, and 15 bases lay in between. The CDR3 covers 15 residues. The CDR3: CASSISRDGYNEQFF. In DNA form, the CDR3 reads TGTGCCAGCAGCATTTCCCGGGACGGATACAATGAGCAGTTCTTC.

This clonotype was recorded many times. J is TRBJ1-1 and V is TRBV28, with TRBD1 identical over 7 bases. Germline V lookup: CDR1 MDHEN, CDR2 SYDVKM. The CDR3 is 13 residues long. The junction had 8 bases not matched to a gene; V was cut back by 3 bases and J by 10 bases. Here the CDR3 DNA reads TGTGCCAGCAGTTTTAGGGGGCACGGCTCAGCTTTCTTT. Translated, it gives CASSFRGHGSAFF.

This clonotype showed up many times. The chain couples TRBV12-3 or TRBV12-4 to TRBJ2-3; TRBD2 matches 7 bases. The CDR3 extends over 15 amino acids. V dropped 8 bases and J dropped 3; count of bases not matched to a gene: 11. The CDR3 DNA sequence: TGTGCCAGCGGGGGGGGAGGCCGAGGGACAGATACGCAGTATTTT. This gives the protein CASGGGGRGTDTQYF.

This clonotype was recorded at least ten times. The rearrangement uses TRBV11-3 and TRBJ2-3, with 8 bases identical to TRBD2. CDR3 length equals 13 residues. The germline CDR1 and CDR2 sequences are SGHNT and YENEEA. The junction had 8 bases not matched to a gene; V was cut back by 7 bases and J by 8 bases. The CDR3 DNA reads TGTGCCAGCACCCCAGCGGGAGACGGTACGCAGTATTTT. Its protein product is CASTPAGDGTQYF.

This clonotype was detected ten times or more. This chain links TRBV11-2 with TRBJ2-7; tentative D call: TRBD2 (5 bases). Germline V gene sequence: CDR1 SGHAT, CDR2 FQNNGV. This CDR3 has 15 residues. Trimming removed 7 bases at V and 2 bases at J, with 18 bases between. This chain's CDR3 is CASTSLSGTAYEQYF. DNA for the CDR3: TGTGCCAGCACCTCTTTATCGGGAACGGCCTACGAGCAGTACTTC.

This clonotype was counted many times. V is TRBV29-1 and J is TRBJ2-1; 9 nucleotides align to TRBD1. The CDR3 has 16 residues. CDR1 SQVTM and CDR2 ANQGSEA come from the germline V gene. Trimming at V came to 3 bases and at J to 7 bases, leaving 13 bases not matched to a gene. CDR3 bases: TGCAGCGTTGAGGGGACCGGGACAGGGCCTGGAAATGAGCAGTTCTTC. Translating gives CSVEGTGTGPGNEQFF.

This clonotype has a handful of counts. The chain joins TRBV10-2 to TRBJ1-3; D perhaps matches TRBD1 (5 bases). This CDR3 contains 14 residues. The ends were cut back, 3 bases at V and 2 bases at J, with 8 bases in the middle. CDR1 and CDR2 from the germline V gene are WSHSY and SAAADI. The CDR3 spells CASSDRGAGNTIYF. In DNA, the CDR3 is TGCGCCAGCAGTGATCGAGGGGCTGGAAACACCATATATTTT.

This chain connects TRBV5-8 to TRBJ2-7; D gene uncertain. The V and J ends lost 2 bases and 0 bases respectively, with 9 bases between them. The CDR3 has 14 residues. Germline V gene lookup returns CDR1 SGHTS and CDR2 YDEGEE. The DNA for the CDR3 is TGTGCCAGCAGCTTAACATCAGTCTCCTACGAGCAGTACTTC. It translates to CASSLTSVSYEQYF. The variable domain in full, with the rest retrieved from reference TRBV5-8 and TRBJ2-7, is EAGVTQSPTHLIKTRGQQATLRCSPISGHTSVYWYQQALGLGLQFLLWYDEGEERNRGNFPPRFSGRQFPNYSSELNVNALELEDSALYLCASSLTSVSYEQYFGPGTRLTVT.

The CDR3 reads CASSRIQGRQTQYF. The CDR3 nucleotides read TGTGCCAGCAGTCGGATCCAGGGGCGACAGACCCAGTACTTC. The chain carries TRBV28 and TRBJ2-5; D possibly corresponds to TRBD1 (6 bases). CDR1 MDHEN and CDR2 SYDVKM come from the germline V gene. The V end lost 5 bases, the J end lost 6 bases, and 16 bases lay between the germline ends. This CDR3 has 14 amino acids.

V is TRBV6-4 and J is TRBJ2-1; D is uncertain. Germline-derived CDR1 and CDR2 are MRHNA and SNTAGT. This CDR3 contains 15 residues. V lost 7 bases to trimming and J lost 5 bases, with 18 bases between them. CDR3 nucleotide sequence: TGTGCCAGCACCCTCATGAGGAGCAGCGACAATGAGCAGTTCTTC. Protein sequence: CASTLMRSSDNEQFF.

This clonotype was seen a handful of times. V gene TRBV5-4 combines with J gene TRBJ2-7, with TRBD1 matching 7 bases. Trimming removed 3 bases from V and 4 bases from J; junction bases left unmatched: 7. The CDR3 is 14 residues long. Germline values: CDR1 SGHNT, CDR2 YYREEE (reference sequence). The CDR3 DNA follows: TGTGCCAGCAGCTATACCGGGACAGAGTACGAGCAGTACTTC. Its protein product is CASSYTGTEYEQYF.

This clonotype showed up just a few times. V and J are TRBV6-1 and TRBJ2-1; the match to TRBD2 covers 13 bases. CDR3 length: 15 residues. V gave up 7 bases and J gave up 7 bases; unmatched junction bases: 7. The V gene's germline CDR1 is MNHNS and CDR2 SASEGT. The CDR3 here is CASNYQGLAGNEQFF. The CDR3 DNA reads as TGTGCCAGCAACTACCAGGGACTAGCGGGAAATGAGCAGTTCTTC.

This clonotype was observed many times. The genes are TRBV6-1 and TRBJ1-5, with D unresolved. The germline CDR1 and CDR2 sequences are MNHNS and SASEGT. V gave up 5 bases and J gave up 4 bases, with 12 bases separating them. The CDR3 sequence is 14 residues long. CDR3 sequence: CASSLTPGNQPQHF. CDR3 coding DNA: TGTGCCAGCAGTTTGACCCCAGGTAATCAGCCCCAGCATTTT.

This clonotype occurred many times. The chain uses TRBV12-3 or TRBV12-4 and TRBJ2-7, with D possibly matching TRBD2 (5 bases). The CDR3 totals 12 residues. V lost 7 bases and J lost 6, with 13 bases in between. The CDR3 region has the DNA TGTGCCAGCACCTCACGCCGGGGCGAGCAGTACTTC. Residues: CASTSRRGEQYF.

CDR3 loop: CASSKRQGAPSYGYTF. The CDR3 region has the DNA TGTGCCAGCAGTAAGAGACAGGGGGCTCCGAGCTATGGCTACACCTTC. The rearrangement links TRBV6-1 to TRBJ1-2; 10 bases match TRBD1. This CDR3 has 16 residues. Germline CDR1 and CDR2: MNHNS and SASEGT. J lost 4 bases, V lost 5 bases, and 10 bases had no gene match.

The rearrangement uses TRBV5-1 and TRBJ1-5, with 7 bases aligning to TRBD1. Germline-derived CDR1 and CDR2 are SGHRS and YFSETQ. The V segment lost 4 bases and the J segment 3 bases; nucleotides outside the gene matches: 4. CDR3 length: 14 amino acids. This chain's CDR3 is CASSPTGFNQPQHF. The CDR3 DNA sequence: TGCGCCAGCAGCCCGACAGGGTTCAATCAGCCCCAGCATTTT.

This clonotype was observed at least ten times. This chain links TRBV30 with TRBJ2-7, with D uncertain. The CDR3 extends over 11 amino acids. Per germline, CDR1 GTSNPN and CDR2 SVGIG (reference sequence). V dropped 0 bases and J dropped 4 bases, with 4 bases sitting between them. This CDR3 reads CAWSVKYEQYF. The CDR3 coding sequence is TGTGCCTGGAGTGTCAAGTACGAGCAGTACTTC.

In the case of this clonotype: Given a much more abundant clone one base away, this may be a read error. The chain couples TRBV4-1 to TRBJ1-1, with D perhaps TRBD1 (5 bases). The CDR3 is made up of 13 amino acids. V was pared by 4 bases and J by 6 bases, with 12 bases between. Germline values: CDR1 MGHRA, CDR2 YSYEKL. The CDR3 spells CASSRESGPEAFF. The CDR3 nucleotides read TGCGCCAGCAGCCGTGAGTCGGGGCCTGAAGCTTTCTTT.

There are many counts of this clonotype. V usage is TRBV5-1 and J usage is TRBJ2-5; D is unresolved. The CDR3 is 14 amino acids. Looked up from germline, CDR1 is SGHRS and CDR2 is YFSETQ. V was shortened by 2 bases and J by 1 base, with 9 bases between the two germline ends. For the CDR3, the DNA is TGCGCCAGCAGCTTTTACGGCGGCCAAGAGACCCAGTACTTC. Encoded protein: CASSFYGGQETQYF.

This clonotype has ten or more counts. V and J are TRBV24-1 and TRBJ2-1, with 8 bases identical to TRBD1. Trimming cost V 3 bases and J 2 bases; bases outside gene matches: 11. This CDR3 spans 18 amino acids. Germline CDR1 KGHDR, CDR2 SFDVKD. CDR3 DNA: TGTGCCACCAGTGATCGAAGGACAGGGCGGAGAACCTACAATGAGCAGTTCTTC. Its translation is CATSDRRTGRRTYNEQFF.

This clonotype came up many times. The gene calls are TRBV19 and TRBJ1-2, with D tentatively TRBD1 (5 bases). Trimming took 1 base from V and 3 from J, leaving 9 bases between them. CDR3 length equals 14 residues. Germline V gene lookup returns CDR1 LNHDA and CDR2 SQIVND (reference sequence). The CDR3 protein is CASSIVQGYYGYTF. The CDR3 nucleotides are TGTGCCAGTAGTATAGTTCAGGGTTACTATGGCTACACCTTC.

The table lists this clonotype with many counts. This chain's CDR3 is CAWSVRAGVFEQYF. The CDR3 nucleotides are TGTGCCTGGAGTGTTCGAGCCGGGGTGTTCGAGCAGTACTTC. The V call is TRBV30, the J call TRBJ2-7; D perhaps matches TRBD2 (5 bases). Between the trimmed V and J ends, which lost 0 bases and 6 bases, there was a span of 15 bases. The CDR3 spans 14 residues. Germline V CDR1 and CDR2: GTSNPN, SVGIG (reference sequence).

This clonotype showed up many times. This chain connects TRBV11-1 to TRBJ2-5; no reliable D call. V lost 0 bases, J lost 5 bases, and 7 bases lay in between. The CDR3 sequence is 13 residues long. CDR1 SGHAT and CDR2 FQDESV come from the germline V gene (reference sequence). CDR3 sequence reads: CASSLAARETQYF. CDR3 nucleotides: TGTGCCAGCAGCTTAGCTGCCAGGGAGACCCAGTACTTC.

The chain uses TRBV3-1 and TRBJ2-7, with D unresolved. Germline V lookup: CDR1 LGHDT, CDR2 YNNKEL (reference sequence). Trimming cost V 4 bases and J 7 bases, with 20 bases left between them. This CDR3 is 15 amino acids long. This CDR3 is CASSRIRAGKVEQYF. Here the CDR3 DNA reads TGTGCCAGCAGCCGGATCCGGGCTGGTAAGGTAGAGCAGTACTTC.

This clonotype came up many times. The V and J genes are TRBV2 and TRBJ1-6, with TRBD1 matching 8 bases. Germline lookup yields CDR1 SNHLY and CDR2 FYNNEI. The CDR3 consists of 12 residues. V trimming: 3 bases; J trimming: 14 bases; junction bases outside the gene matches: 3. As DNA, the CDR3 is TGTGCCAGCAGTGACCAGGGGGCGACCCTCCACTTT. This gives the protein CASSDQGATLHF.